This T cell receptor (beta chain) was captured by sequencing in a study of T cell responses to AZD1222 COVID-19 vaccine. CDR3 length equals 17 residues. V gave up 8 bases and J gave up 5 bases; unmatched junction bases: 15. CDR1 is MDHEN, CDR2 SYDVKM, per germline. The study's findings and limits: A rise in Spike-specific TCR breadth and depth followed two AZD1222 doses.

This clone is a singleton in its sample. Its cognate antigen is unknown. TCRdb's copy holds only in-frame clones and misses some; the assay was immunoSEQ multiplex PCR. This table has approximately 79,000 clones, 70% to 90% appearing once. This rearrangement joins TRBV28 to TRBJ2-6; 7 bases match TRBD1. Sequenced material: peripheral blood, taken on day 0 of AZD1222 vaccination. This TCR was recovered from an adult in good health. CDR3 nucleotides: TGTGCCAGCGGCCGGGGAGAACAGGGGTTGAGGGCCAACGTCCTGACTTTC. Its translation: CASGRGEQGLRANVLTF.